The entry below describes one TCR beta chain. Its antigen remains unidentified. The source of the sample is a study of cytomegalovirus exposure and HLA in healthy donors. Study information: Early on, a data release was issued that held roughly 86 million unique TCRs from HLA-typed donors. Broader study findings: Previous analysis showed most TCR beta V segments were productive about 87% or about 30% of the time.

The PCR was carried out with 60 Vbeta primers and 13 Jbeta primers. Method: immunoSEQ multiplex PCR; TCRdb's copy keeps in-frame clones and lacks some. Among roughly 83,000 clones, 65% to 75% were seen once, and the ten largest hold 4% to 5%. The source material was PBMCs. This clonotype originated in a man aged 55 to 70 in good health and CMV-seronegative.

Written as DNA, the CDR3 is TGTGCCAGCAGCCCCGGGGGCTACAATGAGCAGTTCTTC. It yields the protein CASSPGGYNEQFF. The rearrangement joins TRBV6-5 to TRBJ2-1; tentatively, D is TRBD2 (6 bases). Germline V CDR1 and CDR2: MNHEY, SVGAGI. The CDR3 has 13 residues. Deletions cut 6 bases from V and 3 bases from J, with 9 bases between.